Detailed here is one T cell receptor beta chain. The antigen is undetermined. This record belongs to a study of cytomegalovirus exposure and HLA in healthy donors. V lost 5 bases, J lost 8 bases, and 14 bases lay in between. Germline loops: CDR1 SGHNT, CDR2 YYREEE (reference sequence). The CDR3 runs 13 residues. Study outcomes and limitations: The authors enumerated some 170 TCR beta chains as linked to cytomegalovirus.

The protocol was immunoSEQ multiplex PCR, while the TCRdb copy is restricted to in-frame clones and leaves out a portion. The sample records about 82,000 clones, just under 95% being singletons. Sequenced sample: PBMCs. This TCR came from a man aged 18-30 years in good health and CMV-seronegative. This rearrangement joins TRBV5-4 to TRBJ2-1, with D perhaps matching TRBD2 (5 bases). As DNA, the CDR3 is TGTGCCAGCAGTCGACACCCGGAGGATGAGCAGTTCTTC. Amino acids: CASSRHPEDEQFF.